The 21 T cell receptor beta chains below all came from one sample that was sequenced in a study of PD-L1 blockade in urothelial cancer. Measured with immunoSEQ multiplex PCR; TCRdb has only the in-frame clones, and not every one. Counted here are about 50,000 clones, 79% occurring once; the ten biggest clones make up more than 9%. The time point here: pretreatment peripheral blood. The material sequenced was PBMCs, taken around atezolizumab (anti-PD-L1) treatment. The origin of the receptors is a man aged 65 to 79 with urothelial cancer.

V and J are TRBV14 and TRBJ1-1, with 8 nucleotides matching TRBD1. Germline assignment: CDR1 SGHDN and CDR2 FVKESK. V lost 5 bases, J lost 7 bases, and 3 bases stayed unmatched. The CDR3 consists of 12 residues. The CDR3 nucleotides read TGTGCCAGCAGCTACGGACAGGGTGAAGCTTTCTTT. Amino acids: CASSYGQGEAFF.

This chain uses TRBV4-1 with TRBJ2-7, with 11 bases fitting TRBD2. Trimming took 3 bases from V and 1 from J; bases not matched to a gene: 8. CDR1 and CDR2 (germline): MGHRA, YSYEKL. This CDR3 comprises 17 residues. CDR3 bases: TGCGCCAGCAGCCAGCAGGCCGGGACTAGCGGTTCCTACGAGCAGTACTTC. This encodes CASSQQAGTSGSYEQYF.

CDR3 residues: CATSTGQDGAEAFF. In DNA, the CDR3 is TGTGCCACCAGCACGGGACAGGACGGGGCTGAAGCTTTCTTT. The chain employs TRBV15 and TRBJ1-1; 8 bases fit TRBD1. V shed 4 bases and J 6 bases; nucleotides not matched to a gene: 7. The CDR3 covers 14 residues. Germline V lookup: CDR1 LNHNV, CDR2 YYDKDF (reference sequence). The complete variable domain, with remaining parts taken from reference TRBV15 and TRBJ1-1, reads DAMVIQNPRYQVTQFGKPVTLSCSQTLNHNVMYWYQQKSSQAPKLLFHYYDKDFNNEADTPDNFQSRRPNTSFCFLDIRSPGLGDTAMYLCATSTGQDGAEAFFGQGTRLTVV.

The chain joins TRBV4-1 to TRBJ2-1, with 13 bases that match TRBD2. Germline CDR1 MGHRA, CDR2 YSYEKL. V was clipped by 3 bases and J by 8 bases; unmatched bases: 4. This CDR3 spans 15 amino acids. The CDR3 nucleotides are TGCGCCAGCAGCCACCGGACTAGCGGGAGCTATGAGCAGTTCTTC. This encodes CASSHRTSGSYEQFF.

The V and J genes are TRBV5-1 and TRBJ1-3, with no clear D. V lost 3 bases to trimming and J lost 0 bases, with 10 bases between them. CDR3 length equals 15 residues. CDR1 is SGHRS and CDR2 is YFSETQ in the germline V gene. Written as DNA, the CDR3 is TGCGCCAGCAGCTCGGCGGGCAGCTCTGGAAACACCATATATTTT. Protein: CASSSAGSSGNTIYF.

This sequence joins TRBV2 and TRBJ2-5, with D possibly TRBD2 on 5 matching bases. Germline V CDR1 and CDR2: SNHLY, FYNNEI. This CDR3 is 14 amino acids long. V lost 0 bases, J lost 5 bases, and 10 bases lay in between. Written as DNA, the CDR3 is TGTGCCAGCAGTGAAGCCACTAGACGGGAGACCCAGTACTTC. This sequence encodes CASSEATRRETQYF. Together with reference TRBV2 and TRBJ2-5, the CDR3 gives the full variable domain: EPEVTQTPSHQVTQMGQEVILRCVPISNHLYFYWYRQILGQKVEFLVSFYNNEISEKSEIFDDQFSVERPDGSNFTLKIRSTKLEDSAMYFCASSEATRRETQYFGPGTRLLVL.

The chain combines TRBV7-3 with TRBJ2-2; no definite D call. The V end was cut by 1 base, the J end by 4 bases, with 7 bases between. The CDR3 consists of 14 residues. Germline V CDR1 and CDR2: SGHTA, FQGTGA. The CDR3 nucleotides read TGTGCCAGCAGCTTAATGCGTGGCACCGGGGAGCTGTTTTTT. Its translation: CASSLMRGTGELFF.

The genes are TRBV5-4 and TRBJ2-4; 8 bases agree with TRBD2. The CDR3 consists of 17 residues. Losses at the gene ends were 2 bases for V and 1 base for J; bases not matched to a gene: 8. Germline CDR1 is SGHNT and CDR2 is YYREEE (reference sequence). CDR3 in amino acids: CASSFSSGGPAKNIQYF. CDR3 bases: TGTGCCAGCAGCTTCAGCAGCGGGGGTCCTGCCAAAAACATTCAGTACTTC.

The V call is TRBV10-3, the J call TRBJ2-7; 13 bases align to TRBD2. The germline CDR1 and CDR2 sequences are ENHRY and SYGVKD. This CDR3 is 18 amino acids long. Trimming cost V 4 bases and J 0 bases; bases outside gene matches: 9. The CDR3 DNA reads as TGTGCCATCAGTGGGGGGGCAGGGACTAGCGGGATCTCCTACGAGCAGTACTTC. This gives the protein CAISGGAGTSGISYEQYF.

CDR3 loop: CSVEVVGTNTGELFF. CDR3 nucleotides: TGCAGCGTTGAAGTAGTCGGGACTAACACCGGGGAGCTGTTTTTT. The rearrangement links TRBV29-1 to TRBJ2-2, with D possibly matching TRBD2 (6 bases). Germline V gene sequence: CDR1 SQVTM, CDR2 ANQGSEA. Between the trimmed V and J ends, which lost 1 base and 2 bases, there was a span of 11 bases. The CDR3 consists of 15 residues.

This clone was picked up a small number of times. The genes are TRBV30 and TRBJ1-4; D unclear. Germline loops: CDR1 GTSNPN, CDR2 SVGIG (reference sequence). This CDR3 region has 16 residues. The V gene lost 0 bases and the J gene lost 4 bases, with 15 bases spanning the gap. CDR3 sequence: CAWSVLSAGGNEKLFF. In DNA form, the CDR3 reads TGTGCCTGGAGTGTACTATCGGCAGGAGGTAATGAAAAACTGTTTTTT.

The rearrangement joins TRBV2 to TRBJ1-2; 12 bases match TRBD1. The V gene end was trimmed by 3 bases and the J gene end by 3 bases; junction bases not matched to a gene: 2. CDR3 length: 15 residues. CDR1 SNHLY and CDR2 FYNNEI come from the germline V gene. The DNA for the CDR3 is TGTGCCAGCAGTGATGGGACAGGGGGCCACTATGGCTACACCTTC. Translated: CASSDGTGGHYGYTF.

This clone has just a few counts. The V and J genes are TRBV13 and TRBJ2-3, with D possibly TRBD2 on 6 matching bases. Per germline, CDR1 PRHDT and CDR2 FYEKMQ (reference sequence). This CDR3 region has 17 residues. V lost 4 bases to trimming and J lost 0 bases, with 17 bases between them. CDR3 in DNA: TGTGCCAGCAGCTCTCGTTCGGCGGGGACCAGCACAGATACGCAGTATTTT. It encodes CASSSRSAGTSTDTQYF.

A note on this clone: The junction and the germline gene differ at one end; a read error may be behind it. This sequence joins TRBV20-1 and TRBJ2-5, with 8 positions matching TRBD1. This CDR3 region has 11 residues. Germline CDR1 is DFQATT and CDR2 is SNEGSKA (reference sequence). This CDR3 reads CSAREPGQVDF. DNA for the CDR3: TGCAGTGCTAGAGAACCGGGACAGGTTGACTTC.

The J gene is TRBJ2-4, the V gene TRBV6-6; D not resolved. Germline V gene data show CDR1 as MNHNY and CDR2 as SVGAGI (reference sequence). The CDR3 contains 16 residues. Trimming took 8 bases from V and 0 from J, leaving 17 bases between them. The CDR3 sequence: CASGPPGSAAKNIQYF. The CDR3 bases are TGTGCCAGCGGGCCACCTGGGTCGGCAGCCAAAAACATTCAGTACTTC.

This clone was seen a single time. V usage is TRBV18 and J usage is TRBJ2-7; D not resolved. This CDR3 has 12 residues. The V end lost 2 bases, the J end lost 6 bases, and 8 bases lay between the germline ends. Germline V gene lookup returns CDR1 KGHSH and CDR2 LQKENI. The CDR3 is CASSPTPGEQYF. In nucleotides, the CDR3 is TGTGCCAGCTCACCAACTCCAGGCGAGCAGTACTTC.

The rearrangement joins TRBV28 to TRBJ2-4; no firm D call. The CDR3 loop spans 16 amino acids. Germline CDR1 reads MDHEN; CDR2 reads SYDVKM. V lost 5 bases to trimming and J lost 0 bases, with 14 bases between them. The CDR3 DNA follows: TGTGCCAGCAGTCCCCTGGGCTTTCGAGCCAAAAACATTCAGTACTTC. Protein: CASSPLGFRAKNIQYF. The full variable domain, completed using reference TRBV28 and TRBJ2-4, is DVKVTQSSRYLVKRTGEKVFLECVQDMDHENMFWYRQDPGLGLRLIYFSYDVKMKEKGDIPEGYSVSREKKERFSLILESASTNQTSMYLCASSPLGFRAKNIQYFGAGTRLSVL.

The table lists this clone with a few counts. This chain links TRBV7-8 with TRBJ1-1; D is perhaps TRBD1 (6 bases). Trimming shortened V by 5 bases and J by 10 bases, and 17 bases separated the two germline ends. CDR3 size: 13 residues. The germline V gene has CDR1 SGHVS and CDR2 FQNEAQ. The CDR3 DNA follows: TGTGCCAGCAGCCATCCCGGGGGGCGAGGAGCTTTCTTT. This codes for CASSHPGGRGAFF.

V and J are TRBV5-1 and TRBJ2-2, with D unresolved. Germline loops: CDR1 SGHRS, CDR2 YFSETQ. Trimming removed 0 bases at V and 1 base at J, with 7 bases between. The CDR3 totals 15 residues. The CDR3 region is CASSLAPENTGELFF. The DNA for the CDR3 is TGCGCCAGCAGCTTGGCGCCAGAGAACACCGGGGAGCTGTTTTTT.

The gene calls are TRBV28 and TRBJ2-3; the match to TRBD1 covers 10 bases. The germline gives CDR1 MDHEN, CDR2 SYDVKM. The CDR3 loop spans 17 amino acids. Trimming took 7 bases from V and 3 from J; bases not matched to a gene: 13. This CDR3 reads CASTQDRDRGRTDTQYF. The CDR3 bases are TGTGCCAGCACCCAGGATCGGGACAGGGGTCGGACAGATACGCAGTATTTT.

V is TRBV2 and J is TRBJ1-5; the D gene is possibly TRBD1 (5 bases). This CDR3 is 13 amino acids long. V was pared by 4 bases and J by 4 bases, with 8 bases between. The germline gives CDR1 SNHLY, CDR2 FYNNEI. The CDR3: CASSGGGNQPQHF. CDR3 nucleotide sequence: TGTGCCAGCAGTGGGGGGGGAAATCAGCCCCAGCATTTT.